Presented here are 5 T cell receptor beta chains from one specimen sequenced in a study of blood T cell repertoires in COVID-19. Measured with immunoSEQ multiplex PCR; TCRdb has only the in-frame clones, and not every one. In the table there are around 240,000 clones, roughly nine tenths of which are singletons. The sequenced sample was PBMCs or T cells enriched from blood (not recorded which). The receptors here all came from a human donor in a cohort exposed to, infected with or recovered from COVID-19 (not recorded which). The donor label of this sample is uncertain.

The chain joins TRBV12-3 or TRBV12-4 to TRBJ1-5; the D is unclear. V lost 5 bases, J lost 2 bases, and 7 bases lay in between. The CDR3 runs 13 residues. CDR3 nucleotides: TGTGCCAGCAGTGAGGCAGGCAATCAGCCCCAGCATTTT. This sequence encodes CASSEAGNQPQHF.

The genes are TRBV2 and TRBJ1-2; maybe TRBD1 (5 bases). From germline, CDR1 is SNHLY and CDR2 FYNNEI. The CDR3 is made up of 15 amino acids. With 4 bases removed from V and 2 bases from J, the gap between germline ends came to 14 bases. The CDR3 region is CASSGRDLINYGYTF. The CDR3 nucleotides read TGTGCCAGCAGTGGACGGGACTTAATAAACTATGGCTACACCTTC.

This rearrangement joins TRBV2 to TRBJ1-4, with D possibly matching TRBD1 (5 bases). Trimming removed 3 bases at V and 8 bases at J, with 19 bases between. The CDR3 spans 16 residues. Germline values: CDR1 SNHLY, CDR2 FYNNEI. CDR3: CASSDRTIGEGEKLFF. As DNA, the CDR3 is TGTGCCAGCAGTGATAGAACTATAGGGGAGGGCGAAAAACTGTTTTTT.

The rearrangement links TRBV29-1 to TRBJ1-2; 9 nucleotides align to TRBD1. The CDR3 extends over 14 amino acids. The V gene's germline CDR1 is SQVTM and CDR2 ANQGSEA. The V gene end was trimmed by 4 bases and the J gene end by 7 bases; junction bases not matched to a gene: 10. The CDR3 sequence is CSVVGDREDVGYTF. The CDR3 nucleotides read TGCAGCGTTGTAGGGGACAGGGAGGACGTTGGCTACACCTTC. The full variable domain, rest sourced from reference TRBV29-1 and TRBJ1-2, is SAVISQKPSRDICQRGTSLTIQCQVDSQVTMMFWYRQQPGQSLTLIATANQGSEATYESGFVIDKFPISRPNLTFSTLTVSNMSPEDSSIYLCSVVGDREDVGYTFGSGTRLTVV.

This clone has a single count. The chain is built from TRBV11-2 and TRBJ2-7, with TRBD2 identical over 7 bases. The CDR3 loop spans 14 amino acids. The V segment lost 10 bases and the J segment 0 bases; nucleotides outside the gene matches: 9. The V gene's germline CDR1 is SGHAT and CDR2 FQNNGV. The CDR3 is CATQRAGDSYEQYF. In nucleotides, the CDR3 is TGTGCCACGCAAAGGGCGGGGGACTCCTACGAGCAGTACTTC.